This T cell receptor (beta chain) came from a study of blood T cell repertoires in COVID-19. Looking at the study overall: Sample material is recorded as cDNA or gDNA derived from T cells, B-cell-depleted T cells, or PBMCs.

Participants' reported clinical history set cohort assignment. In the authors' workflow: Quantification of nucleated cells was approximated via reference gene primer amplification. The repertoire was sequenced with immunoSEQ multiplex PCR; TCRdb's copy has only in-frame clones and lacks some. V, J and clone size are those of that table, while D and trimming were read from the DNA. The table records under 300,000 clones, just under 90% of them present only once. The CDR3 has 13 residues. CDR1 is SNHLY and CDR2 is FYNNEI in the germline V gene. V was pared by 6 bases and J by 5 bases, with 4 bases of the junction left unmatched.

The V gene is TRBV2, the J gene TRBJ2-7; 10 nucleotides agree with TRBD1. This TCR derives from a woman aged 55-69 years who had recovered from COVID-19. The sequenced sample consisted of PBMCs or T cells enriched from blood (not recorded which). This CDR3 reads CASSRQGADEQYF. CDR3 DNA: TGTGCCAGCAGCAGACAGGGGGCGGACGAGCAGTACTTC.